Here is one T cell receptor (beta chain) with its context. Its antigen is not known. Extracted RNA was reverse transcribed into cDNA, the sequencing template. Produced via immunoSEQ multiplex PCR; TCRdb's table is partial and in-frame only. The sample yields approximately 98,000 clones, approximately 59% seen once. CDR3 length: 15 residues. V dropped 5 bases and J dropped 2; count of bases not matched to a gene: 8. Per germline, CDR1 MNHEY and CDR2 SMNVEV (reference sequence). The data are from a study of CD8+ T cells in alopecia areata. General observations from the study: Sequence data from scalp samples additionally include resident alphabeta T cells of normal skin. Possibly as an HLA-related effect, TCR sharing across patients appeared less clear than in mice. Relative to normal scalp, lesional scalp, especially alopecia totalis/universalis, showed higher clonality.

Researchers picked out CD4+ and CD8+ T cells from PBMCs by sorting. The V and J genes are TRBV27 and TRBJ2-7; 8 bases map to TRBD1. The specimen sequenced was CD8+ T cells sorted from blood. The sequence was obtained from a human donor in good health. CDR3: CASSDRGVVPYEQYF. In DNA form, the CDR3 reads TGTGCCAGCAGTGACAGGGGAGTTGTCCCCTACGAGCAGTACTTC.